This T cell receptor (beta chain) was documented in a study of T cells after yellow fever vaccination. TCRdb re-analysed the 5' RACE reads in MiXCR, keeping a single row per CDR3 protein. In the table there are 400,000 or so distinct CDR3 sequences, approximately 19% of which are singletons. CDR3 length: 16 amino acids. Trimming cost V 2 bases and J 1 base, with 13 bases left between them. In germline, CDR1 is SGDLS, CDR2 YYNGEE. The V call is TRBV9, the J call TRBJ1-3; possibly TRBD1 for D (6 bases). The receptor was isolated from a man aged 18 to 30 who received the YFV17D yellow fever vaccine. The specimen comprised PBMCs, sampled before the yellow fever booster vaccination. The CDR3 nucleotides read TGTGCCAGCAGCGTTGCAGGGACATCGTCTGGAAACACCATATATTTT. This encodes CASSVAGTSSGNTIYF.